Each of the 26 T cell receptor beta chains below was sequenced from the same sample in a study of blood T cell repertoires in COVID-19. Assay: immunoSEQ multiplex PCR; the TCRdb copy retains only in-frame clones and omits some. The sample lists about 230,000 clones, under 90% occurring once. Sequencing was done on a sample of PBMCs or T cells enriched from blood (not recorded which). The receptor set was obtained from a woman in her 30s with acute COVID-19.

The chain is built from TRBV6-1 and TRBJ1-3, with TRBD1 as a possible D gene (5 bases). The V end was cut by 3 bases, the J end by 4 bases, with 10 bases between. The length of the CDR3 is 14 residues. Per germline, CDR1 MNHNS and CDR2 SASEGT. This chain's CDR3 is CASSDAGRGNTIYF. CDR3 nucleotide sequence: TGTGCCAGCAGTGATGCGGGGCGAGGAAACACCATATATTTT.

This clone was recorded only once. Written as DNA, the CDR3 is TGTGCCAGCAGTTCCGTTCAGGGGGCGGGAGAGACCCAGTACTTC. Translated, it gives CASSSVQGAGETQYF. The chain links TRBV28 to TRBJ2-5, with 8 positions matching TRBD1. Germline V gene lookup returns CDR1 MDHEN and CDR2 SYDVKM. J was trimmed by 4 bases and V by 4 bases; bases with no gene match: 8. This CDR3 is built from 15 residues.

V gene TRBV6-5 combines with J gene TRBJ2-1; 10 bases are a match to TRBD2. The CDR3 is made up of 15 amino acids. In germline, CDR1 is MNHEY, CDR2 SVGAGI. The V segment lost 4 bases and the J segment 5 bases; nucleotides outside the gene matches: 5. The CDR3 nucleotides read TGTGCCAGCAGTTGGCTAGCGGGGGAGCACAATGAGCAGTTCTTC. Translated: CASSWLAGEHNEQFF.

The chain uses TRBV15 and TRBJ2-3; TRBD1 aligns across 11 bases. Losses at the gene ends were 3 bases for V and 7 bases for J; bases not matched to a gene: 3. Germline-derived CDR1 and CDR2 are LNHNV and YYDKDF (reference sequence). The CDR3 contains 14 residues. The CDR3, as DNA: TGTGCCACCAGCAGGGACAGGGGGCCAAATACGCAGTATTTT. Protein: CATSRDRGPNTQYF.

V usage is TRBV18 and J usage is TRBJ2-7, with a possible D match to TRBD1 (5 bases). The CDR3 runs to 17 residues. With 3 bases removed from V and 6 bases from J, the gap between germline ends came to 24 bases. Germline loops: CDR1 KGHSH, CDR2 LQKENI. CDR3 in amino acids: CASSPLPMVRAYGEQYF. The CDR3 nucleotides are TGTGCCAGCTCACCCCTGCCAATGGTCAGGGCCTACGGCGAGCAGTACTTC.

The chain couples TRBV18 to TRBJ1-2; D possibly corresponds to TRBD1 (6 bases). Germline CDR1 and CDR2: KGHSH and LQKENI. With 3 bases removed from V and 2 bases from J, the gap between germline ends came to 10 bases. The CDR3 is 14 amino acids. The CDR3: CASSPVTGNYGYTF. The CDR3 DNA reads TGTGCCAGCTCACCGGTAACAGGGAACTATGGCTACACCTTC.

The CDR3 nucleotides are TGTGCCAGCAGCCGTATACAGGGGCCCTCCTACAATGAGCAGTTCTTC. It specifies CASSRIQGPSYNEQFF. This chain connects TRBV5-4 to TRBJ2-1; 7 nucleotides align to TRBD1. This CDR3 has 16 amino acids. Per the germline V gene, CDR1 is SGHNT and CDR2 is YYREEE (reference sequence). The V segment lost 4 bases and the J segment 0 bases; nucleotides outside the gene matches: 7. The entire variable domain, with the rest obtained from reference TRBV5-4 and TRBJ2-1, is as follows: ETGVTQSPTHLIKTRGQQVTLRCSSQSGHNTVSWYQQALGQGPQFIFQYYREEENGRGNFPPRFSGLQFPNYSSELNVNALELDDSALYLCASSRIQGPSYNEQFFGPGTRLTVL.

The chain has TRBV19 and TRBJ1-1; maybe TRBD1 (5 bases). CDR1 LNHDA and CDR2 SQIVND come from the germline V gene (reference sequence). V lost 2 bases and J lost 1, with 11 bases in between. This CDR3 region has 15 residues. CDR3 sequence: CASSIIGQGNTEAFF. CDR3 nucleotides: TGTGCCAGTAGTATAATCGGGCAGGGGAACACTGAAGCTTTCTTT. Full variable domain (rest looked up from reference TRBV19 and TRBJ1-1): DGGITQSPKYLFRKEGQNVTLSCEQNLNHDAMYWYRQDPGQGLRLIYYSQIVNDFQKGDIAEGYSVSREKKESFPLTVTSAQKNPTAFYLCASSIIGQGNTEAFFGQGTRLTVV.

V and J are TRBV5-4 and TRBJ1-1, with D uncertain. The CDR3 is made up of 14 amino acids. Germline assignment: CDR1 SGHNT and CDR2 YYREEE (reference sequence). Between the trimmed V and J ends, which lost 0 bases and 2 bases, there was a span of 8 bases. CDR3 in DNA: TGTGCCAGCAGCTTGGGCAGGTCCAACACTGAAGCTTTCTTT. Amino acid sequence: CASSLGRSNTEAFF.

CDR3 loop: CATSRDRPGVVTGELFF. CDR3 in DNA: TGTGCCACCAGCAGAGATCGGCCAGGGGTAGTAACCGGGGAGCTGTTTTTT. The chain is built from TRBV15 and TRBJ2-2; D may be TRBD1 (6 bases). This CDR3 has 17 residues. CDR1 is LNHNV and CDR2 is YYDKDF in the germline V gene (reference sequence). V was trimmed by 0 bases and J by 5 bases, leaving 16 bases between them. The entire variable domain, with the rest obtained from reference TRBV15 and TRBJ2-2, is as follows: DAMVIQNPRYQVTQFGKPVTLSCSQTLNHNVMYWYQQKSSQAPKLLFHYYDKDFNNEADTPDNFQSRRPNTSFCFLDIRSPGLGDTAMYLCATSRDRPGVVTGELFFGEGSRLTVL.

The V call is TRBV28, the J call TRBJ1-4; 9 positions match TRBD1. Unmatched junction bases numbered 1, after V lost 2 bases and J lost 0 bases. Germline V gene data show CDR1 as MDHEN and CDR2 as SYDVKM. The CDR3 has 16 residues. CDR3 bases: TGTGCCAGCAGTTTAGACAGGGGGGCAACTAATGAAAAACTGTTTTTT. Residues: CASSLDRGATNEKLFF.

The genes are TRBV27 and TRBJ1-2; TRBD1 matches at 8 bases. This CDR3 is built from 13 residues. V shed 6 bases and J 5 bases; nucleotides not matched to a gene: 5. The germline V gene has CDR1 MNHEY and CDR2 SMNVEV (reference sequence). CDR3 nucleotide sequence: TGTGCCAGCAGCGACAGGGGATGGTATGGCTACACCTTC. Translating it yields CASSDRGWYGYTF.

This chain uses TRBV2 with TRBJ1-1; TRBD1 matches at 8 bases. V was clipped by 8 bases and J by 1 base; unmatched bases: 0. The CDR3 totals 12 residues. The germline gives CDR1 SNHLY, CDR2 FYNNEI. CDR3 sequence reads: CASDRGNTEAFF. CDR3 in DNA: TGTGCCAGCGACAGGGGGAACACTGAAGCTTTCTTT. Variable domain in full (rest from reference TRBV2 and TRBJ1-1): EPEVTQTPSHQVTQMGQEVILRCVPISNHLYFYWYRQILGQKVEFLVSFYNNEISEKSEIFDDQFSVERPDGSNFTLKIRSTKLEDSAMYFCASDRGNTEAFFGQGTRLTVV.

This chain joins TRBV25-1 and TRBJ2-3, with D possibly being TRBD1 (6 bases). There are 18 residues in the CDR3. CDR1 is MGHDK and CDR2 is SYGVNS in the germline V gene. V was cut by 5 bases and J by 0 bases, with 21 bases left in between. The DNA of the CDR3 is TGTGCCAGCAGTCCGCCCCGTAGACAGGAGACTAGCACAGATACGCAGTATTTT. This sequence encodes CASSPPRRQETSTDTQYF.

In nucleotides, the CDR3 is TGCGCCAGCAGCTTGGCTACGAAGTTGCCGAACACCGGGGAGCTGTTTTTT. Its translation: CASSLATKLPNTGELFF. The genes are TRBV5-1 and TRBJ2-2; D uncertain. Germline V lookup: CDR1 SGHRS, CDR2 YFSETQ. V was clipped by 0 bases and J by 0 bases, with 12 bases between them. The CDR3 length is 17 residues.

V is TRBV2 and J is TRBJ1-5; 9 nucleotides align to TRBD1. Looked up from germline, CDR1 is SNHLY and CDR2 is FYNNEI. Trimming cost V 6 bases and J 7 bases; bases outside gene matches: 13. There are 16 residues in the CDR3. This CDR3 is CASRDRGRGLGQPQHF. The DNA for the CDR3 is TGTGCCAGCAGGGACAGGGGAAGGGGGTTGGGACAGCCCCAGCATTTT.

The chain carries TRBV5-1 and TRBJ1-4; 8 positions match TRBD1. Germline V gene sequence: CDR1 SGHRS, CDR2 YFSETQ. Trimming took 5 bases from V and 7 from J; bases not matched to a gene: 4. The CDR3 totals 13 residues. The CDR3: CASRFGQGEKLFF. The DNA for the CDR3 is TGCGCCAGCAGATTCGGACAGGGTGAAAAACTGTTTTTT.

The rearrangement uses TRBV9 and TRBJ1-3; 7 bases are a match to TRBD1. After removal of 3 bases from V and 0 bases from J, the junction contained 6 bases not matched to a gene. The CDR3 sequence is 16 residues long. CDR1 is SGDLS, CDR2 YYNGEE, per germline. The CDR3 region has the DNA TGTGCCAGCAGCGCCACAGGGGCCCCCTCTGGAAACACCATATATTTT. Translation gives CASSATGAPSGNTIYF. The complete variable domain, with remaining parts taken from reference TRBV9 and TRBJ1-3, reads DSGVTQTPKHLITATGQRVTLRCSPRSGDLSVYWYQQSLDQGLQFLIQYYNGEERAKGNILERFSAQQFPDLHSELNLSSLELGDSALYFCASSATGAPSGNTIYFGEGSWLTVV.

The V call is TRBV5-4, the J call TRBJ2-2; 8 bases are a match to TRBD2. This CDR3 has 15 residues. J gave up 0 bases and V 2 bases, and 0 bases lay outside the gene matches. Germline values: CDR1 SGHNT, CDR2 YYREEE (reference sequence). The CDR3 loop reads CASSLLAANTGELFF. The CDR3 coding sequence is TGTGCCAGCAGCTTACTAGCGGCGAACACCGGGGAGCTGTTTTTT.

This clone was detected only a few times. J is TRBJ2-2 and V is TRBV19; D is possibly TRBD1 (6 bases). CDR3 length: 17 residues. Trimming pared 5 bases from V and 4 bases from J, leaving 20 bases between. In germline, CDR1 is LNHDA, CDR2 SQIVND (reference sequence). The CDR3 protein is CASSSAIPDSRTGELFF. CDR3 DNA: TGTGCCAGTAGTTCAGCGATACCGGACAGTCGCACCGGGGAGCTGTTTTTT.

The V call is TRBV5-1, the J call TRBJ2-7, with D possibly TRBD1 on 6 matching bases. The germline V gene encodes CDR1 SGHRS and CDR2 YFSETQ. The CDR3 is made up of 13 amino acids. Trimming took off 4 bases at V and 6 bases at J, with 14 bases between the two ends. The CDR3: CASSPGPRGEQYF. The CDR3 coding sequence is TGCGCCAGCAGCCCAGGTCCCAGGGGCGAGCAGTACTTC.

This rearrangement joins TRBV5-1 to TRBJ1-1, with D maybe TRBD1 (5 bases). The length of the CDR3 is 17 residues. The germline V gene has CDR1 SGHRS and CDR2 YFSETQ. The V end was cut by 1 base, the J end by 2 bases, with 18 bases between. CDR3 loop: CASSLTSTGDRNTEAFF. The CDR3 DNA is TGCGCCAGCAGCTTGACGTCTACAGGCGATAGAAACACTGAAGCTTTCTTT.

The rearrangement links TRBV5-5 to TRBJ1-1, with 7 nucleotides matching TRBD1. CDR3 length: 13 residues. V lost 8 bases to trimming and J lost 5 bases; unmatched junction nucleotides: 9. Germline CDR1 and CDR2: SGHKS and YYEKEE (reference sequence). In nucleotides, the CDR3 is TGTGCCAGTTTACAGGGGTTGTTAACTGAAGCTTTCTTT. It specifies CASLQGLLTEAFF.

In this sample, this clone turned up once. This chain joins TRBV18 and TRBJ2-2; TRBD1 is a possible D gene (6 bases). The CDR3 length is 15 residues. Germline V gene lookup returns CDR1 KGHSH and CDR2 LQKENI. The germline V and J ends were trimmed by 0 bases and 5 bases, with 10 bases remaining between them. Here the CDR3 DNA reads TGTGCCAGCTCACCACCGTCCAGGGGTACCGGGGAGCTGTTTTTT. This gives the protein CASSPPSRGTGELFF.

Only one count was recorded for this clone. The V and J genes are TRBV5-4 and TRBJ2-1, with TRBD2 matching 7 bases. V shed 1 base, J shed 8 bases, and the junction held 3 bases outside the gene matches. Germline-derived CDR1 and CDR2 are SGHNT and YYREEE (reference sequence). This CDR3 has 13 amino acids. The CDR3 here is CASSLPGGYEQFF. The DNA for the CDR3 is TGTGCCAGCAGCTTGCCCGGGGGGTATGAGCAGTTCTTC.

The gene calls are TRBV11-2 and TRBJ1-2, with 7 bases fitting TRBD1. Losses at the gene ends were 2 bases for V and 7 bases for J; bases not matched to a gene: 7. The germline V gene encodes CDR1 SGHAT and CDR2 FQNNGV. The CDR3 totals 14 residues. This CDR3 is CASSLKTGVSGYTF. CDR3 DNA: TGTGCCAGCAGCTTAAAAACAGGGGTCTCTGGCTACACCTTC. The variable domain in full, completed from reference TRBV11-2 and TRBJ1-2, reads EAGVAQSPRYKIIEKRQSVAFWCNPISGHATLYWYQQILGQGPKLLIQFQNNGVVDDSQLPKDRFSAERLKGVDSTLKIQPAKLEDSAVYLCASSLKTGVSGYTFGSGTRLTVV.